This is a list of T cell receptor beta chains from one sample in a study of T-cell memory formation after mild COVID-19. MiXCR, run by TCRdb on the 5' RACE reads, gives a single entry per CDR3 protein. The sample records approximately 60,000 distinct CDR3 sequences, 9.5% being singletons. Sequencing input: PBMCs or a T cell subset sorted from them (not recorded which). These TCRs come from a young man who had mild COVID-19 (a few samples of this study predate the infection). Cell type and time point are not known. Each CDR3 is given with its conserved first and last residue. D genes are given only for firm matches.

14 | TRBV20-1 | - | CSARRQASDYGYTF
13 | TRBV7-9 | - | CASSFGGTTEAFF
15 | TRBV20-1 | TRBD1 | CSAPGTGLITGELFF
15 | TRBV18 | - | CASSMGSLHNQPQHF
13 | TRBV2 | - | CASRPDRLRTIYF
15 | TRBV7-2 | TRBD2 | CASSLRSGGTDTQYF
15 | TRBV5-1 | - | CASSLAAQGSYEQYF
17 | TRBV12-3/TRBV12-4 | - | CASSPHAGTKIDTEAFF
16 | TRBV10-3 | - | CANSRKGAGATDTQYF
16 | TRBV4-2 | TRBD1 | CASSQGSLRGTNEQFF
15 | TRBV10-3 | TRBD2 | CAIRSGGGDQETQYF
17 | TRBV5-1 | - | CASTLGISGHSTDTQYF
15 | TRBV7-2 | TRBD2 | CASSLTSGSSYEQYF
13 | TRBV19 | - | CASRALLGYEQYF
13 | TRBV7-6 | - | CASSKTGVETQYF
11 | TRBV7-9 | - | CASSLFHEQFF
15 | TRBV5-1 | - | CASSLAPSGANVLTF
14 | TRBV5-5 | - | CASSFSGHQETQYF
19 | TRBV5-1 | TRBD2 | CASSLEGLVPAGSTDTQYF
14 | TRBV28 | - | CASRWQGLTGELFF
16 | TRBV10-3 | - | CAISEAPPRVGNTIYF
12 | TRBV20-1 | - | CSARVRNNEQFF
14 | TRBV12-3/TRBV12-4 | - | CASSRDSGNYGYTF
12 | TRBV7-2 | - | CASSPQRAEAFF
14 | TRBV6-5 | - | CASTKDGRNYGYTF
15 | TRBV5-1 | - | CASSLDLARGNTIYF
14 | TRBV14 | - | CASSPRSSRTEAFF
12 | TRBV20-1 | - | CSARGGAGELFF
15 | TRBV7-2 | - | CASSLGLGSTDTQYF
17 | TRBV28 | - | CASSPPRAGATNEKLFF
15 | TRBV16 | - | CASSPFRVSSYEQYF
15 | TRBV18 | TRBD1 | CASSPSIGDSRNMYF
13 | TRBV5-4 | - | CASSNLATDTQYF
17 | TRBV5-1 | - | CASSLGMAGAYTGELFF
14 | TRBV11-2 | - | CASSHSTGDYEQYF
14 | TRBV9 | - | CASSKGLSDSPLHF
15 | TRBV7-6 | TRBD1 | CASSRTGSSYNEQFF
14 | TRBV7-2 | - | CASSFTADTDTQYF
15 | TRBV11-3 | TRBD2 | CASSSPGGPRDTQYF
14 | TRBV4-3 | - | CASSQEGTYNEQFF
15 | TRBV7-2 | - | CASSPSQARGEKLFF
13 | TRBV5-6 | - | CASSSLVQETQYF
13 | TRBV6-5 | TRBD2 | CASTGGTSYEQYF
15 | TRBV6-5 | - | CASSSQWSSAETQYF
15 | TRBV7-2 | TRBD1 | CASSLSGTAYYGYTF
15 | TRBV6-5 | TRBD2 | CASRTGGAYTDTQYF
15 | TRBV7-2 | - | CASSLDRASYNEQFF
14 | TRBV7-2 | TRBD1 | CASSLGQGTYEQYF
13 | TRBV11-2 | TRBD1 | CASSSTGGDEQFF
12 | TRBV6-6 | - | CASTPENYGYTF
10 | TRBV29-1 | - | CSVGRLGYTF
11 | TRBV2 | - | CASSEVGEQFF